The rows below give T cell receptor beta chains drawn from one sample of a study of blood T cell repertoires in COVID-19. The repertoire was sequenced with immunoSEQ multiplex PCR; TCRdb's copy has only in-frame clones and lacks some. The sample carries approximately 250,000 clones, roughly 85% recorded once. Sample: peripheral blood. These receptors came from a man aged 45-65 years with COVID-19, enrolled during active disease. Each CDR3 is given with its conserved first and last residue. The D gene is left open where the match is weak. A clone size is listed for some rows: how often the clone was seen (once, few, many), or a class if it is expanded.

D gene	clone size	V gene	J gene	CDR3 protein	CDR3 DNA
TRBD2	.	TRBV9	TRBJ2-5	CASSVVGTRGRKETQYF	TGTGCCAGCAGCGTAGTAGGGACTAGGGGGAGAAAAGAGACCCAGTACTTC
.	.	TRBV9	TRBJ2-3	CASSVVVRGVDTQYF	TGTGCCAGCAGCGTAGTTGTCAGGGGGGTAGATACGCAGTATTTT
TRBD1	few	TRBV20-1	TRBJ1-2	CSASGQGAALANYGYTF	TGCAGTGCTAGTGGACAGGGGGCGGCTCTAGCTAACTATGGCTACACCTTC
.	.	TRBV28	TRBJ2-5	CASSSRDQGTQYF	TGTGCCAGCAGTTCCCGGGATCAAGGGACCCAGTACTTC
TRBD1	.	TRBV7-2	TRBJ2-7	CASSNRDRLSYEQYF	TGTGCCAGCAGCAACCGGGACAGACTGTCCTACGAGCAGTACTTC
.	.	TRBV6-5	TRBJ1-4	CASRLDSEPREKLFF	TGTGCCAGCCGGCTGGACAGCGAACCACGGGAAAAACTGTTTTTT
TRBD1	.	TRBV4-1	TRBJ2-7	CASSRGTDSYEQYF	TGCGCCAGCAGCCGGGGGACAGACTCCTACGAGCAGTACTTC
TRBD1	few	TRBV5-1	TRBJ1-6	CASSLETGVNSPLHF	TGCGCCAGCAGCTTGGAGACAGGGGTAAACTCACCCCTCCACTTT
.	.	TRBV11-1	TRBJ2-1	CASSLDGGSYNEQFF	TGTGCCAGCAGCTTGGATGGGGGCTCGTACAATGAGCAGTTCTTC
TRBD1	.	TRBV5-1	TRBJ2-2	CASSLGPGQGSGELFF	TGCGCCAGCAGCTTGGGGCCGGGACAGGGATCCGGGGAGCTGTTTTTT
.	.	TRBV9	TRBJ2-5	CASIRWVLWAGQETQYF	TGTGCCAGCATTAGGTGGGTCCTATGGGCCGGCCAAGAGACCCAGTACTTC
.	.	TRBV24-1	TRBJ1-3	CATSEPDSPGNTIYF	TGTGCCACCAGTGAACCTGACAGTCCTGGAAACACCATATATTTT
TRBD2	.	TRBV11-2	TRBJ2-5	CASSLGASGGFMETQYF	TGTGCCAGCAGCTTAGGTGCTAGCGGGGGGTTTATGGAGACCCAGTACTTC
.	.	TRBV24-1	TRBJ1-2	CATSDRAGLYGYTF	TGTGCCACCAGTGATAGAGCGGGACTCTATGGCTACACCTTC
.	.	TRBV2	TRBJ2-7	CASSETRRGYEQYF	TGTGCCAGCAGCGAGACTAGAAGGGGCTACGAGCAGTACTTC
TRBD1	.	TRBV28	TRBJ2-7	CASSLDRTYEQYF	TGTGCCAGCAGTTTGGACAGGACCTACGAGCAGTACTTC
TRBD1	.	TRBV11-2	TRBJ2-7	CASSRDSPYEQYF	TGTGCCAGCAGCAGGGACAGCCCCTACGAGCAGTACTTC
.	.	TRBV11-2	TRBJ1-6	CASSEQGFGNSPLHF	TGTGCCAGCAGCGAGCAGGGGTTTGGTAATTCACCCCTCCACTTT
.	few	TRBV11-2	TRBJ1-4	CASSSRVANEKLFF	TGTGCCAGCAGCTCGAGAGTGGCTAATGAAAAACTGTTTTTT
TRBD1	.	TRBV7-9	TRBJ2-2	CASSHDRGPGELFF	TGTGCCAGCAGCCACGACAGGGGGCCAGGGGAGCTGTTTTTT
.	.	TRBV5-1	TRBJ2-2	CASSETTGELFF	TGCGCCAGCAGCGAGACAACCGGGGAGCTGTTTTTT
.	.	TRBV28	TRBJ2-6	CASSSHGSGANVLTF	TGTGCCAGCAGTTCTCACGGTTCTGGGGCCAACGTCCTGACTTTC
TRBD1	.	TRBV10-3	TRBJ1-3	CATTGGAGQSSGNTIYF	TGTGCCACGACAGGGGGGGCAGGGCAAAGCTCTGGAAACACCATATATTTT
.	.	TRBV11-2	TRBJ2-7	CASSLVGSRTYEQYF	TGTGCCAGCAGCTTAGTGGGCAGTCGAACCTACGAGCAGTACTTC
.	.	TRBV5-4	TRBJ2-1	CASSLVQNEQFF	TGTGCCAGCAGCTTGGTACAGAATGAGCAGTTCTTC
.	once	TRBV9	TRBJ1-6	CASSPTPQFNSPLHF	TGTGCCAGCAGCCCCACGCCGCAGTTTAATTCACCCCTCCACTTT
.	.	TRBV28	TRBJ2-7	CASSEQRGSYEQYF	TGTGCCAGCAGCGAACAGAGGGGGTCCTACGAGCAGTACTTC
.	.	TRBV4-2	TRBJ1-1	CASSHGGTNTEAFF	TGTGCCAGCAGCCACGGAGGAACGAACACTGAAGCTTTCTTT
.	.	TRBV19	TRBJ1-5	CASSMVTGRPGNQPQHF	TGTGCCAGTAGTATGGTTACTGGCAGGCCCGGCAATCAGCCCCAGCATTTT
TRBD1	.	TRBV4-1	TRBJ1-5	CASSLGTDNQPQHF	TGCGCCAGTTCACTCGGGACAGACAATCAGCCCCAGCATTTT
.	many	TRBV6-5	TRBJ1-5	CASSYKEGNQPQHF	TGTGCCAGCAGTTACAAGGAGGGCAATCAGCCCCAGCATTTT
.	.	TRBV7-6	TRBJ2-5	CASSSLDTTMFQETQYF	TGTGCCAGCAGCTCCCTTGATACGACAATGTTCCAAGAGACCCAGTACTTC
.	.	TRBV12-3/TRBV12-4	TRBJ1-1	CASSLAENTEAFF	TGTGCCAGCAGTCTCGCAGAGAACACTGAAGCTTTCTTT
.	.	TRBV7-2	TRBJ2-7	CASSFYAGDVYEQYF	TGTGCCAGCAGCTTTTATGCAGGGGATGTCTACGAGCAGTACTTC
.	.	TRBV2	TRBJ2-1	CASRDTATNEQFF	TGTGCCAGCAGGGACACCGCCACCAATGAGCAGTTCTTC
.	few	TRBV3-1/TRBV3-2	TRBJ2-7	CASSQSYEQYF	TGTGCCAGCAGCCAATCTTACGAGCAGTACTTC
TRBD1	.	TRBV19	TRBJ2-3	CASSNGQGADTQYF	TGTGCCAGTAGTAACGGACAGGGAGCAGATACGCAGTATTTT
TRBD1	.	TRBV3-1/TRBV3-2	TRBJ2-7	CASSRLTGEVEQYF	TGTGCCAGCAGTCGCCTGACAGGGGAGGTCGAGCAGTACTTC
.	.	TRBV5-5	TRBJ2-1	CASSFRRGDYNEQFF	TGTGCCAGCAGCTTTAGGAGGGGAGACTACAATGAGCAGTTCTTC
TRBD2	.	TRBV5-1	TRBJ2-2	CASSDEQRGGTGELFF	TGCGCCAGCAGCGACGAGCAGCGGGGGGGCACCGGGGAGCTGTTTTTT
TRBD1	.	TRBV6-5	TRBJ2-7	CASSKDRHHEQYF	TGTGCCAGCAGTAAGGACAGGCACCACGAGCAGTACTTC